This T cell receptor (beta chain) was sequenced during a study of regulatory T cells in long-lasting Graves disease (TCRdb year 2021). Describing the broader study: Antithyroid drugs had been taken for less than 3 months by newly diagnosed Graves' disease patients. The study took place in China and was registered as a clinical trial. A total of roughly 35 samples were covered by TCR sequencing, comprising approximately 13 persistent and around 20 newly diagnosed Graves' disease patients. Persistent Graves' disease patients were compared with newly diagnosed Graves' disease patients by peripheral blood TCR sequencing and RNA sequencing. The investigation overall reported the following: Compared with newly diagnosed patients, patients with persistent Graves' disease had lower TCR Shannon entropy and fewer highly expanded clones, which suggests clonal expansion. More public clonotypes were shared among persistent patients (2,741) than among newly diagnosed patients (approximately 1,000). Peripheral blood alone was examined, since thyroid tissue, which constituted the primary lesion, could not be accessed. The small sample size was acknowledged by the authors as a limitation that may reduce accuracy. Only the TCR beta chain was sequenced and analyzed. Persistent disease showed preferential use of TRBV28, TRBJ1-2 and TRBJ2-5, whereas newly diagnosed disease favored TRBV20-1 and TRBJ2-1.

The CDR3 starts with the cysteine, ends with the phenylalanine, and has 15 residues. The only DNA kept is the CDR3, 45 bases in frame from the first base. For CDR1 and CDR2, the germline V gene lists SGHTA and FQGTGA. V is pared back by 2 bases and J by 2 bases, with 10 bases lying between the germline termini. The receptor library was made with multiplex PCR. Sequencing was performed on an Illumina HiSeq 4000. iRepertoire HTBI primers and Arm-PCR amplification of CDR3 regions were used to construct TCR beta libraries. Before sequencing, the PCR products went through gel purification. Concerning the study's data processing: Across samples, 60 to 75 TRBV and 13 to 15 TRBJ segments were identified and used for gene usage analysis of CDR3 amino acid clonotypes. COPE and FqMerger were used to merge filtered high-quality paired reads into contigs. BLAST was used to align contigs to IMGT TRBV, TRBD and TRBJ reference genes, and CDR3 was defined according to IMGT. Any clonotype with a frequency above 0.1% was counted as a highly expanded clone. Shannon entropy was used to measure repertoire diversity, and the Gini coefficient was used to measure V-J evenness. Clonotypes shared by more than one individual were considered public. TCRdb cleaned the public reads at Q25 with fastp, built clones with MiXCR and kept in-frame beta chains. Rows with a matching CDR3 protein are joined into one entry that keeps the most common DNA and genes. For this entry, the V and J calls and clone size follow TCRdb and not the study's own pipeline. The sample records roughly 410,000 distinct CDR3 sequences, 15% of which are singletons. The ten most abundant clones make up about 7.6% of the sample.

The time point label for this specimen denotes: newly diagnosed GD, antithyroid drugs for less than 3 months. For both TCR sequencing and RNA sequencing, RNA was extracted from PBMCs using TRIzol. The diagnosis of Graves' disease followed American Thyroid Association guidelines. The patients came from an endocrinology department in Xi'an, China. Each patient gave 7 to 9.5 milliliters of peripheral blood, collected in an EDTA anticoagulant tube. Ficoll Paque Plus density gradient separation was used to isolate PBMCs, and no further T cell sorting was performed. An Agilent 2100 Bioanalyzer and agarose gel were used to check RNA quality, and a NanoDrop 2000 was used to measure RNA concentration. Ten or more counts support this clonotype. Its antigen remains undetermined. Base qualities are not recorded, but no much larger clone differs from it by a single base. The sample also formed part of further work on T cells in Graves' hyperthyroidism and ophthalmopathy. As the second study states: A patient counted as having stable Graves' hyperthyroidism if no progression to ophthalmopathy occurred over 18 months of follow-up. Hyperthyroidism patients were newly diagnosed, with disease duration under 2 months, and aged 18 to 65 years. Patients with uncontrolled infections, other autoimmune diseases, pregnancy or lactation were excluded. Clinical symptoms, serum thyroxine and TRAb, thyroid ultrasound, and orbital computed tomography formed the basis for the diagnoses. A first-round RT-PCR of the TCR CDR3 used the HTBI primer set with the Qiagen OneStep RT-PCR kit. Most expanded thyroid clonotypes (frequency above 0.001) were also found in blood, which suggests that blood repertoires may mirror thyroid immune responses. Ophthalmopathy was separated from stable hyperthyroidism by a 13 V-J signature model, with approximately 86% sensitivity and roughly 81% specificity obtained in cross-validation and 80%/75% obtained in testing. During validation, the model predicted progression to ophthalmopathy a median of approximately 7 months ahead of onset, with 60% to 71% sensitivity and more than 72% specificity. A discovery cohort of about a hundred patients, approximately 44 with Graves' ophthalmopathy and roughly 59 with stable Graves' hyperthyroidism, was used to find distinguishing TCR V-J signatures. An independent validation cohort of around 19 hyperthyroidism patients and approximately 15 patients who later progressed to ophthalmopathy tested prospective prediction of ophthalmopathy. The 100 discovery patients were randomly divided into training and test sets at a 7:3 ratio. In several Graves' hyperthyroidism patients, the study also compared T-cell repertoires from thyroid tissue with T-cell repertoires from blood. After sampling, hyperthyroidism patients received methimazole starting at 30 mg daily, and ophthalmopathy patients received high-dose intravenous methylprednisolone. Libraries were constructed in a second round of multiplex PCR, after which size selection and purification were carried out. The libraries were sequenced on an Illumina HiSeq2000 using paired-end 100 bp reads. SOAPnuke was used to process the raw data, removing reads that contained adapters or uncalled bases, had a mean Phred below 15, or lacked an exact match to the constant primer or identifier. COPE v1.2.5 was used to merge high-quality paired reads, and clonotypes were defined as unique nucleotide sequences. Clonotypes were aligned to IMGT TRBV, TRBD and TRBJ reference segments using MiTCR v1.1. The analysis included only V-J combinations with a frequency above 0.0001, which together covered approximately 99% of the repertoires. The TCS score was defined as the ratio of F50 (clonal expansion) to E x V (chaos), calculated using BLOSUM62-based TCRdist between CDR3 peptides within each V-J. Welch's t-statistics and random forest reduced roughly 540 V-J features to 13, which were used in a naive Bayes classifier (R e1071). Sample size was not statistically predetermined, and investigators were not blinded to group allocation. TCR Vbeta CDR3 sequencing of 135 peripheral blood samples (roughly 43 ophthalmopathy, about 74 hyperthyroidism and approximately 17 progressor patients) is reported in the paper.

This sequence uses TRBV7-3 and TRBJ2-1; the D gene is perhaps TRBD1, from 5 matching bases. The source material was peripheral blood mononuclear cells (PBMCs), sampled at new diagnosis, from a patient treated with antithyroid drugs. This receptor was identified in a woman aged 40 to 50 with Graves disease. Donor details come from another sample of the same person, matched by shared clones. The CDR3 protein sequence reads: CASSLGAAPYNEQFF. The DNA reads TGTGCCAGCAGCTTAGGGGCTGCACCCTACAATGAGCAGTTCTTC.